The clone carrying this T cell receptor (beta chain) was counted only a few times. What it recognizes is unknown. This sample stems from a study of T cell repertoires in cytomegalovirus infection. Study context: CMV infection and matching HLA type were both indicated by public TCR beta signatures. Regarding the study as a whole: The response measured ex vivo was dominated by TCR beta clonotypes (HLA-C-restricted and CMV-specific).

Each CDR3 protein gets one entry after TCRdb re-called the reads with MiXCR. The sample consists of around 540,000 distinct CDR3 sequences, 25% to 35% of them appearing once. The CDR3 has 14 residues. Germline V gives CDR1 WSHSY, CDR2 SAAADI. The V end was cut by 8 bases, the J end by 5 bases, with 19 bases between. The V call is TRBV10-2, the J call TRBJ2-7; D is possibly TRBD2 (6 bases). The sequences come from cultured PBMCs, collected from culture after CMV antigen stimulation. This sequence was found in a human donor in good health (CMV status not recorded). Some clones in this sample may be carry-over from other donors' samples. In nucleotides, the CDR3 is TGCGCCAGCGAGAAGGGCGGGATTAGTGACGAGCAGTACTTC. The encoded protein is CASEKGGISDEQYF.